In its sample, the clone carrying this TCR beta chain was seen a few times. What it recognizes is unknown. Investigators isolated RNA and reverse transcribed it into cDNA to act as the sequencing template. Assay used: immunoSEQ multiplex PCR; TCRdb lists only in-frame clones, some missing. The table includes about 250,000 clones, less than 80% detected once. Lesional scalp tissue (obtained by punch biopsy) and peripheral blood were collected from alopecia areata patients. This CDR3 spans 12 amino acids. The germline V gene encodes CDR1 SEHNR and CDR2 FQNEAQ (reference sequence). V lost 4 bases and J lost 1, with 1 base in between. The data were obtained in a study of CD8+ T cells in alopecia areata. Study in general: Once tofacitinib had been taken for 6 to 18 months, 6 months off drug followed.

Whole-study results and caveats: When scalp samples are sequenced, resident alphabeta T cells of normal skin are also captured.

This specimen was CD4+ T cells sorted from blood, taken at week 0. This TCR derives from a human donor with alopecia areata. The chain uses TRBV7-9 and TRBJ2-2; D is unclear. CDR3 protein: CASSWNTGELFF. CDR3 sequence (DNA): TGTGCCAGCAGCTGGAACACCGGGGAGCTGTTTTTT.